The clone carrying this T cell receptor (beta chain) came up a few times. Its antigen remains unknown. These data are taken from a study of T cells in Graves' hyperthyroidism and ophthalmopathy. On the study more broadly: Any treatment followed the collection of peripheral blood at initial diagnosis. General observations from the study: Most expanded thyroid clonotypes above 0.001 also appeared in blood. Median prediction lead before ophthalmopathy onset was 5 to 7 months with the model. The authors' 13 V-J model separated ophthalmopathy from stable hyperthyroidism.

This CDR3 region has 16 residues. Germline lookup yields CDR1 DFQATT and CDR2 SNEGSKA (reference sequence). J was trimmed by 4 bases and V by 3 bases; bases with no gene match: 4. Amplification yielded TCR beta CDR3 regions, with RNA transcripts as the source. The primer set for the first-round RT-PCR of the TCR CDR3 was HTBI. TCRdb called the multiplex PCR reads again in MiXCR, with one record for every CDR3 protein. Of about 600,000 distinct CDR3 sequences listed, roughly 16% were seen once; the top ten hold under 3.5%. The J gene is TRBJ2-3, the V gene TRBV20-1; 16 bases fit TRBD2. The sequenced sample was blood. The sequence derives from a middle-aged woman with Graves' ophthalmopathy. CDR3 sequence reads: CSASPGLAGGPDTQYF. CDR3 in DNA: TGCAGTGCTAGCCCGGGACTAGCGGGGGGGCCAGATACGCAGTATTTT.